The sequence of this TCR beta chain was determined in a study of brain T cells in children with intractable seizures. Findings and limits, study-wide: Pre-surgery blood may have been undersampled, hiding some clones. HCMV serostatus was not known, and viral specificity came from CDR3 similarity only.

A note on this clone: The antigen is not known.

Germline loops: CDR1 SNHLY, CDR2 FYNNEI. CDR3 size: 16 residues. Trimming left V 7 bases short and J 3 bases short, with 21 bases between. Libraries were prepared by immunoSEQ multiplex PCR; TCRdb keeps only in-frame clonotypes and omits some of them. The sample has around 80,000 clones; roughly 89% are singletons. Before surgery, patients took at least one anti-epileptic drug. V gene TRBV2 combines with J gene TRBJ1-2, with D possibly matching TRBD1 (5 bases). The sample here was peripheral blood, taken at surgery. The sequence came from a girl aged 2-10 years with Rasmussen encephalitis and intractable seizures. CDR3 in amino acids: CASKTADRNLDYGYTF. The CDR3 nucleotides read TGTGCCAGCAAGACGGCAGACAGAAATCTTGACTATGGCTACACCTTC.